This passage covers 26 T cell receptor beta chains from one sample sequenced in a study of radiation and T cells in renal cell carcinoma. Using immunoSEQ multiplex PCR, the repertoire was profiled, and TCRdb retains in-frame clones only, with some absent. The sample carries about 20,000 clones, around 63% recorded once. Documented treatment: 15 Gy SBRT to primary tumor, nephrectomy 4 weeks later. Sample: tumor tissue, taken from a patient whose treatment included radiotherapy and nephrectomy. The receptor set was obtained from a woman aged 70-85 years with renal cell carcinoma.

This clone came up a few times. The CDR3 loop is CASSSNWWDLNTEAFF. In DNA form, the CDR3 reads TGTGCCAGCAGTTCTAACTGGTGGGATTTGAACACTGAAGCTTTCTTT. This rearrangement joins TRBV27 to TRBJ1-1; D remains unclear. CDR3 length: 16 residues. Germline CDR1 is MNHEY and CDR2 is SMNVEV (reference sequence). Trimming removed 4 bases at V and 0 bases at J, with 15 bases between.

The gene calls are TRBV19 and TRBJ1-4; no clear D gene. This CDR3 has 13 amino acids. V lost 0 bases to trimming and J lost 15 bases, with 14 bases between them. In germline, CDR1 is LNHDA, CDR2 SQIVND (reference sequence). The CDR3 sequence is CASSIDPVQSVFF. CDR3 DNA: TGTGCCAGTAGTATAGATCCGGTCCAGAGTGTGTTTTTT.

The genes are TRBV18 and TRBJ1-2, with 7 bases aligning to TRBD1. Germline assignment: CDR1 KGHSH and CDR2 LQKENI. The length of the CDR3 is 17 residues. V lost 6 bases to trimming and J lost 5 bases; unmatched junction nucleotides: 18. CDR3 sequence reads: CASSPRQNRGKGYGYTF. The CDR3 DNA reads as TGTGCCAGCTCCCCCCGACAGAACAGGGGAAAGGGGTATGGCTACACCTTC.

CDR3 sequence (DNA): TGTGCCAGCAGCAAGGGGGGTTATCCCGGACAGGGGTCAGAGTTGGACTACGAGCAGTACTTC. Its protein product is CASSKGGYPGQGSELDYEQYF. The chain couples TRBV21-1 to TRBJ2-7; no DNA check was done on the table's D call, TRBD1. TRBV21-1 is assigned pseudogene status. The length of the CDR3 is 21 residues.

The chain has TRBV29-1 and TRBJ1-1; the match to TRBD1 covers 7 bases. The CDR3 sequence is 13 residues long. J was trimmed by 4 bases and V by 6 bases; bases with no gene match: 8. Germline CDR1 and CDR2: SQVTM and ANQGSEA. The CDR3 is CSVERQGGTEAFF. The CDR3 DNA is TGCAGCGTCGAGAGACAGGGCGGCACTGAAGCTTTCTTT.

The CDR3 spells CASSLQTGLNTEAFF. The DNA for the CDR3 is TGTGCCAGCAGCTTACAGACAGGGTTAAACACTGAAGCTTTCTTT. The chain carries TRBV7-2 and TRBJ1-1; 7 bases are shared with TRBD1. After removal of 2 bases from V and 2 bases from J, the junction contained 5 bases not matched to a gene. The CDR3 has 15 amino acids. Germline-derived CDR1 and CDR2 are SGHTA and FQGNSA. Full variable domain (outside the CDR3, taken from reference TRBV7-2 and TRBJ1-1): GAGVSQSPSNKVTEKGKDVELRCDPISGHTALYWYRQSLGQGLEFLIYFQGNSAPDKSGLPSDRFSAERTGGSVSTLTIQRTQQEDSAVYLCASSLQTGLNTEAFFGQGTRLTVV.

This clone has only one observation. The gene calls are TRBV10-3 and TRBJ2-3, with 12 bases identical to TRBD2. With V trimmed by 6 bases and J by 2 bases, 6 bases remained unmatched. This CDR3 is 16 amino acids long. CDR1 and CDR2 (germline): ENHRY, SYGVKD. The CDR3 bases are TGTGCCATCAGCCCTAGCGGGGGGGCCCTCACAGATACGCAGTATTTT. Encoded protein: CAISPSGGALTDTQYF.

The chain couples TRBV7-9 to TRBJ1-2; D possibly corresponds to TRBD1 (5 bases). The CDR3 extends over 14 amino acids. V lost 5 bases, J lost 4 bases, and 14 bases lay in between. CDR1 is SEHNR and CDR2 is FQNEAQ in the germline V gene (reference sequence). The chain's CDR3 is CASSRGEQSYGYTF. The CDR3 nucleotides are TGTGCCAGCAGCCGAGGGGAACAGAGCTATGGCTACACCTTC.

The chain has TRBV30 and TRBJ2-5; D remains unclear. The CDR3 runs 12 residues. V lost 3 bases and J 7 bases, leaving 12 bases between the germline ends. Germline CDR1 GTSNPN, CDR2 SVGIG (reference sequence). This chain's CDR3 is CAWRAGPPTQYF. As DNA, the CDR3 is TGTGCCTGGAGGGCAGGCCCACCGACCCAGTACTTC.

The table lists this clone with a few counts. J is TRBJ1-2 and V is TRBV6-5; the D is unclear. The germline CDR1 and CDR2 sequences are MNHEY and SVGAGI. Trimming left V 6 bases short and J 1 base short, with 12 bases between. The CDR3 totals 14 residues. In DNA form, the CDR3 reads TGTGCCAGCAGAATTGCCGGGGATAACTATGGCTACACCTTC. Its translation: CASRIAGDNYGYTF.

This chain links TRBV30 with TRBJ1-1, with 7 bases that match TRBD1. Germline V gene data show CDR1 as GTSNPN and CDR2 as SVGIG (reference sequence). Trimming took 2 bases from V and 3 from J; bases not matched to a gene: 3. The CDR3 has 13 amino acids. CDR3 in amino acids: CAWSFTGDTEAFF. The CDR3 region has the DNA TGTGCCTGGAGTTTCACAGGGGACACTGAAGCTTTCTTT. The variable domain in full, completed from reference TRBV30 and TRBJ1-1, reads SQTIHQWPATLVQPVGSPLSLECTVEGTSNPNLYWYRQAAGRGLQLLFYSVGIGQISSEVPQNLSASRPQDRQFILSSKKLLLSDSGFYLCAWSFTGDTEAFFGQGTRLTVV.

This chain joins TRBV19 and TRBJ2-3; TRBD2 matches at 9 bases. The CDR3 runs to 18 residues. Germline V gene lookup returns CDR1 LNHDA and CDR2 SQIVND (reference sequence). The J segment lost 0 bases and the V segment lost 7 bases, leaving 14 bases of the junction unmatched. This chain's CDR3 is CASKRAGPSGVSTDTQYF. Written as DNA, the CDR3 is TGTGCCAGTAAGAGAGCGGGGCCTAGCGGGGTTAGCACAGATACGCAGTATTTT.

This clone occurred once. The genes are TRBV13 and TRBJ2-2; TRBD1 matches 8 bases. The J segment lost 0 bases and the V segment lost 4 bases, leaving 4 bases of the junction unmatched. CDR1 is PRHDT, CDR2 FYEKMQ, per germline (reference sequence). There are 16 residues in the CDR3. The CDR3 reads CASSYRDRPNTGELFF. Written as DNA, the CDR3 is TGTGCCAGCAGCTACCGGGACAGGCCGAACACCGGGGAGCTGTTTTTT. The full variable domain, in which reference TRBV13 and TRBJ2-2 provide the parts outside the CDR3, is AAGVIQSPRHLIKEKRETATLKCYPIPRHDTVYWYQQGPGQDPQFLISFYEKMQSDKGSIPDRFSAQQFSDYHSELNMSSLELGDSALYFCASSYRDRPNTGELFFGEGSRLTVL.

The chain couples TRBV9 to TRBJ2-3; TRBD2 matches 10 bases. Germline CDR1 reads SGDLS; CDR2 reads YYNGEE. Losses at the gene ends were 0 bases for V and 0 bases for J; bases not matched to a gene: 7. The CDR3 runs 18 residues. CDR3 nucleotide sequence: TGTGCCAGCAGCGTAGAGGTTAGCGGGGGGAGTAGCACAGATACGCAGTATTTT. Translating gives CASSVEVSGGSSTDTQYF.

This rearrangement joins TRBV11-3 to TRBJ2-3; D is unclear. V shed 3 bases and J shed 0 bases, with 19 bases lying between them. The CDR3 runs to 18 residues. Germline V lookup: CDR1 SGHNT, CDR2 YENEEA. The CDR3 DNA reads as TGTGCCAGCAGCTTTAATCCGTTGTCAGCAACTAGCACAGATACGCAGTATTTT. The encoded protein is CASSFNPLSATSTDTQYF.

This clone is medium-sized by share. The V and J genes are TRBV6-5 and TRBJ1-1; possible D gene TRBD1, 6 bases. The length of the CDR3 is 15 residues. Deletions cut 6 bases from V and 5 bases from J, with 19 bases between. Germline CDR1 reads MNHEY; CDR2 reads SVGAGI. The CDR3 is CASSPEGGRGTEAFF. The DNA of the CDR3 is TGTGCCAGCAGCCCCGAAGGGGGTAGGGGGACTGAAGCTTTCTTT.

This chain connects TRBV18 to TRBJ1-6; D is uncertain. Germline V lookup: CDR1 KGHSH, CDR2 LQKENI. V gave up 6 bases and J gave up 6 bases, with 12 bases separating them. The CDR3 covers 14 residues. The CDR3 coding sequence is TGTGCCAGCTCCCCCACTGATTCTAATTCACCCCTCCACTTT. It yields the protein CASSPTDSNSPLHF.

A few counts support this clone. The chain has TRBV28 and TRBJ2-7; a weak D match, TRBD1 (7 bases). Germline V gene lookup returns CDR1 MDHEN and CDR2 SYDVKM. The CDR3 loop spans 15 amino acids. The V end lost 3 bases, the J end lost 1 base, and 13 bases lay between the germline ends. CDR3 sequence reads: CASSFLQGGSYEQYF. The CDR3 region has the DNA TGTGCCAGCAGTTTCTTGCAGGGGGGATCCTACGAGCAGTACTTC.

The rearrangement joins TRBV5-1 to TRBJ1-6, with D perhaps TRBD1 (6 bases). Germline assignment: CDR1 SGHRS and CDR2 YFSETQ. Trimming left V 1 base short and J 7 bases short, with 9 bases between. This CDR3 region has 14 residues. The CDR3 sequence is CASSLKQGNSPLHF. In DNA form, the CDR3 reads TGCGCCAGCAGCTTGAAACAGGGCAATTCACCCCTCCACTTT. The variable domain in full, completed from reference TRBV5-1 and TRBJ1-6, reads KAGVTQTPRYLIKTRGQQVTLSCSPISGHRSVSWYQQTPGQGLQFLFEYFSETQRNKGNFPGRFSGRQFSNSRSEMNVSTLELGDSALYLCASSLKQGNSPLHFGNGTRLTVT.

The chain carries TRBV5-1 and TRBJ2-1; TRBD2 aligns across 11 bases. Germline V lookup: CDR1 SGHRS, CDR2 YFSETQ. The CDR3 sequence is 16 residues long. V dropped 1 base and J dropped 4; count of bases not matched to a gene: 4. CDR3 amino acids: CASSLTSGGFYNEQFF. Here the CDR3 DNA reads TGCGCCAGCAGCTTGACTAGCGGGGGATTTTACAATGAGCAGTTCTTC.

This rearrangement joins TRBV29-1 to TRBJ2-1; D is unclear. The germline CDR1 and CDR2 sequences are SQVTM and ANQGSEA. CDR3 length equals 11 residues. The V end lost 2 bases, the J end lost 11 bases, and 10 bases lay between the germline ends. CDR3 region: CSVENREQQFF. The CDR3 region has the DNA TGCAGCGTTGAAAACCGAGAACAGCAGTTCTTC.

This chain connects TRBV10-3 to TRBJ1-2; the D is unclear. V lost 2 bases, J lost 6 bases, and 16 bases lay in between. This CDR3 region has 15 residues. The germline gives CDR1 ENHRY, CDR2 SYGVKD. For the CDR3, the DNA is TGTGCCATCAGTGAGCGGAGGCAGGTCGACGATGGCTACACCTTC. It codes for CAISERRQVDDGYTF.

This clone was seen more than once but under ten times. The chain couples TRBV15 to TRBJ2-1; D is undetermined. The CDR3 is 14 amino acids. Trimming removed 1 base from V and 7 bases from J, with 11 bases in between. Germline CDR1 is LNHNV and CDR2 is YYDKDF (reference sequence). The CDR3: CATSRVGGLNEQFF. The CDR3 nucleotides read TGTGCCACCAGCAGAGTAGGTGGATTAAATGAGCAGTTCTTC.

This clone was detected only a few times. CDR3 DNA sequence: TGTGCCAGCAGCGTAGGGACGTCTAGCTCCTACAATGAGCAGTTCTTC. Its protein product is CASSVGTSSSYNEQFF. The chain joins TRBV9 to TRBJ2-1; D unresolved. CDR3 length: 16 residues. Germline assignment: CDR1 SGDLS and CDR2 YYNGEE. Trimming removed 0 bases at V and 0 bases at J, with 10 bases between.

The DNA for the CDR3 is TGCGCCAGCAGTCAATCACGGGCGAACTATGGCTACACCTTC. Amino acid sequence: CASSQSRANYGYTF. The chain couples TRBV23-1 to TRBJ1-2; no definite D call. TRBV23-1 is filed as an ORF, its function uncertain. This CDR3 contains 14 residues. V was pared by 0 bases and J by 2 bases, with 7 bases between.

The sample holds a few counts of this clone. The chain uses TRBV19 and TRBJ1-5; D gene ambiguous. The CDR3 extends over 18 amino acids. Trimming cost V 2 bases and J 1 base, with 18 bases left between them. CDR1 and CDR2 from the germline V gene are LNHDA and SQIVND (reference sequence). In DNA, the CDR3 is TGTGCCAGTAGTATAACGGACCACGAGGGTTCGAGCAATCAGCCCCAGCATTTT. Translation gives CASSITDHEGSSNQPQHF.